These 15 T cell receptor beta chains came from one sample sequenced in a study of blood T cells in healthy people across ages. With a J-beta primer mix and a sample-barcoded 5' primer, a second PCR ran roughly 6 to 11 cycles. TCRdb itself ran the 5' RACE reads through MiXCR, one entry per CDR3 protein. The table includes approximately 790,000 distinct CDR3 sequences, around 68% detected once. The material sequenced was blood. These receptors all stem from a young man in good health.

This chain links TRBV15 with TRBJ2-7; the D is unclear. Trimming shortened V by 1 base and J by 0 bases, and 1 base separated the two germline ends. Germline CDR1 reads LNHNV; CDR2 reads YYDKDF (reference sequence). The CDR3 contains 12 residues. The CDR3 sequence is CATSRGSYEQYF. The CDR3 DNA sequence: TGTGCCACCAGCAGAGGCTCCTACGAGCAGTACTTC.

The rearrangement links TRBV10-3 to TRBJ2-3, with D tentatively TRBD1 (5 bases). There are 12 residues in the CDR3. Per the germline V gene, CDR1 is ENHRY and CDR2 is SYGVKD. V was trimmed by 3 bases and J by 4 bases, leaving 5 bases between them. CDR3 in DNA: TGTGCCATCAGTGACAGGGCAGATACGCAGTATTTT. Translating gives CAISDRADTQYF.

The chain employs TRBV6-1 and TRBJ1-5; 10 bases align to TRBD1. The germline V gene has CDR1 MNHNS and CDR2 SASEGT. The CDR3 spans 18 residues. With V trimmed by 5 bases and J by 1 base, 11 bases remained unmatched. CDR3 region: CASSTGTGDYLSNQPQHF. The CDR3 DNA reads TGTGCCAGCAGTACCGGGACAGGGGACTATCTGAGCAATCAGCCCCAGCATTTT.

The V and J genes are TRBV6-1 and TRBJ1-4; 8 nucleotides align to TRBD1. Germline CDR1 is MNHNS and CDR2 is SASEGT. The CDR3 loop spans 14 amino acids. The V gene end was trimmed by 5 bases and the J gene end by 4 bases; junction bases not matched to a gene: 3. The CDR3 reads CASSLTGVNEKLFF. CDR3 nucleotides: TGTGCCAGCAGTTTGACAGGGGTTAATGAAAAACTGTTTTTT.

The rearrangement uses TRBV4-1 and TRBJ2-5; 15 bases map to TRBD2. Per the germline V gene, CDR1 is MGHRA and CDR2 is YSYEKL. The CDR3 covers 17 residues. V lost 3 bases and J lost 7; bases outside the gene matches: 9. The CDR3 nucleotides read TGCGCCAGCAGCCAGGGACTAGCGGGGGGTGGGGGTACGACCCAGTACTTC. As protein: CASSQGLAGGGGTTQYF.

CDR3 nucleotide sequence: TGCAGCGTTGGGGGTAGCGGAACACCCTACGAGCAGTACTTC. Translated, it gives CSVGGSGTPYEQYF. V gene TRBV29-1 combines with J gene TRBJ2-5; a weak D match, TRBD2 (6 bases). Gene TRBJ2-7 matches the end of the DNA better, so the J call may be wrong. The CDR3 is 14 residues long. Looked up from germline, CDR1 is SQVTM and CDR2 is ANQGSEA.

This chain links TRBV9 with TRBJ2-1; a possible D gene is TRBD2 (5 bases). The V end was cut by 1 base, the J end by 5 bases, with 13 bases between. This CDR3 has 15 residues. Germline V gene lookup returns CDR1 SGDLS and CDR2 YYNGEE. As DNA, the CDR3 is TGTGCCAGCAGCGTATGGGGTCAGGAGGACAATGAGCAGTTCTTC. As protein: CASSVWGQEDNEQFF.

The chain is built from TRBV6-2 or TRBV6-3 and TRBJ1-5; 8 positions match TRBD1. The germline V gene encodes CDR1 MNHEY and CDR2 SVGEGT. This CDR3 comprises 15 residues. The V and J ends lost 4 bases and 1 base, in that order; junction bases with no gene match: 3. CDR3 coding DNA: TGTGCCAGCAGTTCGACAGGGGTCAGCAATCAGCCCCAGCATTTT. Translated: CASSSTGVSNQPQHF.

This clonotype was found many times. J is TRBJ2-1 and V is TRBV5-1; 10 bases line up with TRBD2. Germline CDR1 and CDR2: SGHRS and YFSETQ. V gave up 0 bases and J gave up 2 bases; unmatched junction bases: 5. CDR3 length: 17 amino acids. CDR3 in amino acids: CASSLAVLAGTYNEQFF. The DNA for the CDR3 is TGCGCCAGCAGCTTGGCAGTACTAGCGGGGACCTACAATGAGCAGTTCTTC.

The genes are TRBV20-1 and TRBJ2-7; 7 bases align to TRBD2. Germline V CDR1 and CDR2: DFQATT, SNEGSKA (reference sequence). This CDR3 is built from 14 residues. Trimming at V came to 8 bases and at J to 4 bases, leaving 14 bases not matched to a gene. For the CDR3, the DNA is TGCAGTACCATACGGCCGGGGGGTTTATACGAGCAGTACTTC. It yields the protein CSTIRPGGLYEQYF.

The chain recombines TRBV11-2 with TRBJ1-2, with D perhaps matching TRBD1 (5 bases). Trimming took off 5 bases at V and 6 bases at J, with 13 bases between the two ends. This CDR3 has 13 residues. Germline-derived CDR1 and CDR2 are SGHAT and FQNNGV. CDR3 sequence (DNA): TGTGCCAGCAGCCAAACGGGGGGAAATGGCTACACCTTC. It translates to CASSQTGGNGYTF.

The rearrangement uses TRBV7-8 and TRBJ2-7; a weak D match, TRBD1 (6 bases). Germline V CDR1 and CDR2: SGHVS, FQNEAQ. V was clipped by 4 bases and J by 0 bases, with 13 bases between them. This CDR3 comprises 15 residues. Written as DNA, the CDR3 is TGTGCCAGCAGCTCCGGACAGTTCTACTCCTACGAGCAGTACTTC. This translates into CASSSGQFYSYEQYF. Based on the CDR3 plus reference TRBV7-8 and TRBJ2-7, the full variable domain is GAGVSQSPRYKVAKRGQDVALRCDPISGHVSLFWYQQALGQGPEFLTYFQNEAQLDKSGLPSDRFFAERPEGSVSTLKIQRTQQEDSAVYLCASSSGQFYSYEQYFGPGTRLTVT.

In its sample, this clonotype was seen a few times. The chain's CDR3 is CSAASGLAVETQYF. The DNA for the CDR3 is TGCAGTGCTGCCTCGGGACTAGCGGTAGAGACCCAGTACTTC. J is TRBJ2-5 and V is TRBV20-1; TRBD2 matches 11 bases. Per the germline V gene, CDR1 is DFQATT and CDR2 is SNEGSKA (reference sequence). V dropped 5 bases and J dropped 4; count of bases not matched to a gene: 6. This CDR3 spans 14 amino acids.

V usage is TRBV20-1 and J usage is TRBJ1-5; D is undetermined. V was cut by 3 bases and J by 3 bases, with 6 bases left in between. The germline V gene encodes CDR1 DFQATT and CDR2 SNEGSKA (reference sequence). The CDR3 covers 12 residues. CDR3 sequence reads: CSARAFNQPQHF. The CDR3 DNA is TGCAGTGCTAGGGCGTTCAATCAGCCCCAGCATTTT.

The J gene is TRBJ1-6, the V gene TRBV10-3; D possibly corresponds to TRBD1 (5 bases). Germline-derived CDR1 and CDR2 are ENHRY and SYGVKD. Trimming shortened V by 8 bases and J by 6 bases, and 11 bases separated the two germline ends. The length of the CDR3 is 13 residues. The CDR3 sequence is CAIRGELNSPLHF. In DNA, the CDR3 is TGTGCCATCCGGGGGGAGCTTAATTCACCCCTCCACTTT.